The present T cell receptor beta chain was sequenced within a study of blood T cell repertoires in COVID-19 (dated by TCRdb to about 2020). For the wider study: Samples covering the acute and convalescent phases of COVID-19 were provided by collaborators in the United States, Italy and Spain. The repertoires were released in a freely available public database meant as a resource for research on the immune response to SARS-CoV-2. Subjects who had been exposed to COVID-19, were actively infected with it, or had recovered from it provided the deeply sampled blood TCRbeta repertoires that made up the dataset. HLA class I and class II types, where available, came from metadata supplied by the sample provider rather than from assay-based typing. Samples came from the ongoing ImmuneRACE study (first 160 participants) plus 1,254 subjects from 6 global collaborators. The prospective study material was composed of cDNA or gDNA derived from T cells, B-cell-depleted T cells, or PBMCs. The sample metadata nearly always contained a de-identified subject ID, COVID-19 status, age in years and sex. What the study reported, not specific to this receptor: Clinical and demographic metadata were provided uncurated, with the amount varying by source and participant.

V lost 7 bases and J lost 6 bases; the stretch between them is 16 bases long. CDR3 length: 13 amino acids, cysteine to phenylalanine. Only the CDR3 region is kept as DNA, spanning 39 bases read in frame from base 1. In the germline V gene, CDR1 corresponds to SQVTM and CDR2 to ANQGSEA. TCRbeta CDR3 regions were amplified from genomic DNA by means of the immunoSEQ Assay, a bias-controlled multiplex PCR. Regarding the original processing steps: Within the assay, amplification of reference gene primers was used to estimate how many nucleated cells each sample contained. To quantify the absolute abundance of each unique TCRbeta CDR3 rearrangement, sequence reads were collapsed and filtered. For each sample, productive Simpson clonality was calculated as the square root of Simpson's diversity index across productive rearrangements. The immuneACCESS repertoire file appears here via TCRdb, limited to in-frame rearrangements. These files lack a portion of the clones; in checked studies, under half of the deficit traces to unresolved V genes, and the cause of the others is not known. The V and J calls and clone size were taken over from that table, and D and trimming were inferred from the DNA. The sample data list some 95,000 clones, and 87% of these were observed just once. The ten largest clones take up about 4.2% of the sample.

Details on this clone: Its binding antigen is unknown. Nothing much larger sits one base from this clone, and base qualities are not available.

Whole blood was collected in K2EDTA tubes by collaborating institutions according to the institutions' own protocols. Collaborator samples were shipped for TCRbeta analysis as frozen whole blood, isolated PBMCs, or DNA extracted from either sample type. The sample comprised peripheral blood. The rearrangement combines TRBV29-1 with TRBJ2-4; TRBD2 could be the D gene, as 6 bases match. This TCR came from a man between 65 and 79 years old with acute or convalescent COVID-19. The DNA sequence is TGCAGCGGCAGAGATGGCGGGACAAACATTCAGTACTTC. The resulting protein is CSGRDGGTNIQYF.